One sample yielded the 30 T cell receptor beta chains listed below, sequenced in a study of T cells in Graves' hyperthyroidism and ophthalmopathy. Amplification of TCR beta CDR3 regions used RNA as the template. TCR CDR3 regions were first amplified by RT-PCR with HTBI primers. TCRdb passed the multiplex PCR reads through MiXCR, listing each CDR3 protein once. The sample carries 250,000 to 300,000 distinct CDR3 sequences, roughly 20% recorded once. The sequenced material came from blood. Every receptor here comes from a man aged 50 to 60 with Graves' ophthalmopathy.

In this sample, this clonotype turned up a few times. The chain has TRBV19 and TRBJ2-7; 10 bases are shared with TRBD2. CDR1 and CDR2 (germline): LNHDA, SQIVND (reference sequence). The CDR3 runs 15 residues. The ends lost 3 bases at V and 4 bases at J; junction bases unmatched: 6. CDR3 DNA: TGTGCCAGTAGTATCGGGGCTAGCGGGAGTTACGAGCAGTACTTC. Translating gives CASSIGASGSYEQYF.

V and J are TRBV27 and TRBJ2-2; 8 nucleotides agree with TRBD2. Germline CDR1 and CDR2: MNHEY and SMNVEV (reference sequence). The CDR3 contains 14 residues. The V gene end was trimmed by 6 bases and the J gene end by 5 bases; junction bases not matched to a gene: 5. CDR3 DNA sequence: TGTGCCAGCAGGCACCCTAGCGGGACCGGGGAGCTGTTTTTT. As protein: CASRHPSGTGELFF.

This clonotype was found many times. V gene TRBV20-1 combines with J gene TRBJ1-1; 8 positions match TRBD1. The junction had 9 bases not matched to a gene; V was cut back by 8 bases and J by 4 bases. Germline lookup yields CDR1 DFQATT and CDR2 SNEGSKA (reference sequence). This CDR3 contains 13 residues. In nucleotides, the CDR3 is TGCAGTTACATTCCCAGGGGGCGCACTGAAGCTTTCTTT. This sequence encodes CSYIPRGRTEAFF.

This clonotype was recorded many times. The chain carries TRBV27 and TRBJ2-3; 8 bases match TRBD2. This CDR3 comprises 16 residues. Losses at the gene ends were 3 bases for V and 1 base for J; bases not matched to a gene: 6. From germline, CDR1 is MNHEY and CDR2 SMNVEV (reference sequence). The CDR3 spells CASSLVGLGGTDTQYF. The DNA for the CDR3 is TGTGCCAGCAGTTTGGTGGGACTAGGGGGCACAGATACGCAGTATTTT.

This clonotype occurred many times. The chain joins TRBV28 to TRBJ2-6, with a possible D match to TRBD1 (6 bases). This CDR3 has 15 residues. The V and J ends lost 6 bases and 4 bases respectively, with 13 bases between them. The germline gives CDR1 MDHEN, CDR2 SYDVKM. CDR3 nucleotides: TGTGCCAGCAGCAAAGGGGGAACCGGGGCCAACGTCCTGACTTTC. Protein: CASSKGGTGANVLTF. Full variable domain (remainder filled in from reference TRBV28 and TRBJ2-6): DVKVTQSSRYLVKRTGEKVFLECVQDMDHENMFWYRQDPGLGLRLIYFSYDVKMKEKGDIPEGYSVSREKKERFSLILESASTNQTSMYLCASSKGGTGANVLTFGAGSRLTVL.

This clonotype was observed at least ten times. This chain uses TRBV2 with TRBJ1-2; unclear D gene. CDR3 length: 13 residues. V lost 3 bases to trimming and J lost 3 bases, with 8 bases between them. Germline values: CDR1 SNHLY, CDR2 FYNNEI. Written as DNA, the CDR3 is TGTGCCAGCAGTGATAGCGTGGACTATGGCTACACCTTC. Its protein is CASSDSVDYGYTF.

A remark on this clonotype: A much more abundant neighbour one base away suggests this may be a read error. The chain uses TRBV11-2 and TRBJ2-1, with D hard to call. Trimming stripped 3 bases from V and 11 bases from J, with 11 bases between. There are 12 residues in the CDR3. Germline V lookup: CDR1 SGHAT, CDR2 FQNNGV. CDR3 bases: TGTGCCAGCAGCTTTGTACCCGATAAGCAGTTCTTC. This encodes CASSFVPDKQFF.

The genes are TRBV12-3 or TRBV12-4 and TRBJ2-1, with 10 bases fitting TRBD2. CDR3 length: 21 amino acids. The V gene end was trimmed by 2 bases and the J gene end by 0 bases; junction bases not matched to a gene: 16. The CDR3 DNA follows: TGTGCCAGCAGTTTAAGGGGGCGAGGGTTTAGCGGGAGGCCCTCCTACAATGAGCAGTTCTTC. Translation: CASSLRGRGFSGRPSYNEQFF.

This clonotype has a handful of counts. The chain carries TRBV27 and TRBJ2-1, with D possibly TRBD2 on 8 matching bases. The CDR3 totals 15 residues. Trimming removed 3 bases from V and 9 bases from J, with 18 bases in between. Per the germline V gene, CDR1 is MNHEY and CDR2 is SMNVEV (reference sequence). CDR3 DNA sequence: TGTGCCAGCAGTTTTAGGGGGCTAGCGGGTGGTGAGCAGTTCTTC. This gives the protein CASSFRGLAGGEQFF.

This clonotype appeared a few times. The CDR3 DNA reads TGTGCCAGCAGTTTATTTCCAGGGGGCAGCTACAATGAGCAGTTCTTC. Its protein is CASSLFPGGSYNEQFF. The V gene is TRBV27, the J gene TRBJ2-1; 8 bases map to TRBD1. Germline trimming cut 1 base from V and 3 bases from J; bases unmatched to any gene: 5. The CDR3 extends over 16 amino acids. Looked up from germline, CDR1 is MNHEY and CDR2 is SMNVEV (reference sequence).

The V and J genes are TRBV5-4 and TRBJ1-5, with TRBD1 matching 7 bases. CDR1 SGHNT and CDR2 YYREEE come from the germline V gene (reference sequence). The CDR3 length is 16 residues. J was trimmed by 2 bases and V by 0 bases; bases with no gene match: 5. The CDR3 DNA sequence: TGTGCCAGCAGCTTGGACGGACAGGAGGGCAATCAGCCCCAGCATTTT. Translated, it gives CASSLDGQEGNQPQHF.

The genes are TRBV20-1 and TRBJ2-5; the D gene could be TRBD1 or TRBD2 (5 bases each). Germline V lookup: CDR1 DFQATT, CDR2 SNEGSKA (reference sequence). Trimming cost V 2 bases and J 5 bases, with 24 bases left between them. The CDR3 extends over 17 amino acids. The CDR3 loop is CSARTGAGILKGETQYF. Here the CDR3 DNA reads TGCAGTGCTAGAACCGGGGCAGGGATCTTGAAGGGCGAGACCCAGTACTTC.

Many counts were recorded for this clonotype. This chain links TRBV11-2 with TRBJ2-5, with a weak D call TRBD2 (6 bases). Trimming pared 5 bases from V and 7 bases from J, leaving 23 bases between. The V gene's germline CDR1 is SGHAT and CDR2 FQNNGV. There are 16 residues in the CDR3. The CDR3 loop is CASSTYSGTHPGTQYF. Here the CDR3 DNA reads TGTGCCAGCAGCACCTACTCCGGGACTCATCCGGGGACCCAGTACTTC.

Notes on this clonotype: A junction end diverges from the germline sequence, so it may reflect a read error. The genes are TRBV9 and TRBJ2-2, with D maybe TRBD2 (6 bases). CDR3 length: 15 amino acids. Germline CDR1 SGDLS, CDR2 YYNGEE. CDR3 residues: CASSATGSRTGGLFF. The CDR3 DNA sequence: TGTGCCAGCAGCGCAACAGGTTCACGCACCGGGGGGCTGTTTTTT.

The CDR3 loop reads CASSRGASGSTDTQYF. The CDR3 coding sequence is TGTGCCAGCAGCCGCGGGGCTAGCGGCTCCACAGATACGCAGTATTTT. This chain links TRBV11-1 with TRBJ2-3; 7 bases line up with TRBD2. Unmatched junction bases numbered 10, after V lost 5 bases and J lost 2 bases. The CDR3 covers 16 residues. Germline loops: CDR1 SGHAT, CDR2 FQDESV (reference sequence).

The sample holds many counts of this clonotype. The V gene is TRBV7-3, the J gene TRBJ2-3, with D tentatively TRBD1 or TRBD2 (8 bases each). Germline CDR1 SGHTA, CDR2 FQGTGA. The germline V and J ends were trimmed by 2 bases and 9 bases, with 18 bases remaining between them. The CDR3 runs to 15 residues. The CDR3 here is CASSLVAGRQGTQYF. The CDR3 DNA reads TGTGCCAGCAGCTTAGTAGCGGGACGACAGGGGACGCAGTATTTT.

The chain joins TRBV7-8 to TRBJ1-5; TRBD1 aligns across 7 bases. With V trimmed by 4 bases and J by 4 bases, 7 bases remained unmatched. This CDR3 is built from 15 residues. Per the germline V gene, CDR1 is SGHVS and CDR2 is FQNEAQ. This chain's CDR3 is CASSSQQGKNQPQHF. CDR3 nucleotide sequence: TGTGCCAGCAGCTCTCAACAGGGGAAGAATCAGCCCCAGCATTTT. The whole variable domain, filled in from reference TRBV7-8 and TRBJ1-5, reads GAGVSQSPRYKVAKRGQDVALRCDPISGHVSLFWYQQALGQGPEFLTYFQNEAQLDKSGLPSDRFFAERPEGSVSTLKIQRTQQEDSAVYLCASSSQQGKNQPQHFGDGTRLSIL.

This clonotype was detected only a few times. This sequence joins TRBV6-1 and TRBJ2-7; TRBD1 agrees at 7 bases. Looked up from germline, CDR1 is MNHNS and CDR2 is SASEGT. CDR3 length equals 14 residues. With 6 bases clipped from V and 4 bases from J, the junction kept 9 bases outside the gene matches. CDR3 residues: CASREQGGRYEQYF. For the CDR3, the DNA is TGTGCCAGCAGGGAGCAAGGGGGCCGATACGAGCAGTACTTC.

This rearrangement joins TRBV14 to TRBJ2-3; D not resolved. The CDR3 contains 16 residues. The germline gives CDR1 SGHDN, CDR2 FVKESK. The V gene lost 4 bases and the J gene lost 4 bases, with 18 bases spanning the gap. Here the CDR3 reads CASSPVVASRPDTQYF. CDR3 DNA sequence: TGTGCCAGCAGCCCCGTCGTGGCGAGCCGACCAGATACGCAGTATTTT.

In its sample, this clonotype was seen many times. The V and J genes are TRBV3-1 and TRBJ1-1, with 7 bases that match TRBD1. CDR3 size: 14 residues. J was trimmed by 7 bases and V by 1 base; bases with no gene match: 6. Germline loops: CDR1 LGHDT, CDR2 YNNKEL (reference sequence). CDR3 sequence reads: CASSQAAGQSEAFF. CDR3 coding DNA: TGTGCCAGCAGCCAAGCCGCGGGACAGAGTGAAGCTTTCTTT.

This clonotype occurred a few times. This chain joins TRBV7-2 and TRBJ2-5; TRBD2 aligns across 14 bases. The ends lost 1 base at V and 12 bases at J; junction bases unmatched: 1. Germline V gene sequence: CDR1 SGHTA, CDR2 FQGNSA. The CDR3 sequence is 13 residues long. The CDR3 nucleotides read TGTGCCAGCAGCTTAGGACTAGCGGGGGGGGAGTACTTC. Its translation: CASSLGLAGGEYF.

The rearrangement joins TRBV28 to TRBJ2-3, with TRBD2 as a possible D gene (6 bases). Trimming left V 8 bases short and J 2 bases short, with 20 bases between. The V gene's germline CDR1 is MDHEN and CDR2 SYDVKM. CDR3 size: 16 residues. The DNA for the CDR3 is TGTGCCAGCGGGAGACCCCGGCGGGATTACACAGATACGCAGTATTTT. Protein: CASGRPRRDYTDTQYF.

The CDR3 sequence: CASSRDRGPETQYF. The CDR3 DNA reads as TGTGCCAGCAGCCGGGACAGGGGTCCAGAGACCCAGTACTTC. The chain carries TRBV7-2 and TRBJ2-5, with 10 bases fitting TRBD1. The CDR3 covers 14 residues. V was pared by 5 bases and J by 4 bases, with 4 bases of the junction left unmatched. CDR1 and CDR2 (germline): SGHTA, FQGNSA. Filled out from reference TRBV7-2 and TRBJ2-5, the complete variable domain reads GAGVSQSPSNKVTEKGKDVELRCDPISGHTALYWYRQSLGQGLEFLIYFQGNSAPDKSGLPSDRFSAERTGGSVSTLTIQRTQQEDSAVYLCASSRDRGPETQYFGPGTRLLVL.

This clonotype was recorded at least ten times. V gene TRBV7-2 combines with J gene TRBJ1-1; no definite D call. V was clipped by 2 bases and J by 1 base, with 5 bases between them. This CDR3 is built from 13 residues. CDR1 SGHTA and CDR2 FQGNSA come from the germline V gene. The CDR3 sequence: CASSLTRNTEAFF. CDR3 nucleotide sequence: TGTGCCAGCAGCTTAACACGGAACACTGAAGCTTTCTTT.

This clonotype was seen repeatedly, ten times or more. This chain links TRBV2 with TRBJ2-1; D is uncertain. The CDR3 length is 10 residues. V was shortened by 7 bases and J by 9 bases, with 7 bases between the two germline ends. CDR1 SNHLY and CDR2 FYNNEI come from the germline V gene. The CDR3 loop is CASTLGEQFF. CDR3 sequence (DNA): TGTGCCAGCACTCTCGGTGAGCAGTTCTTC.

The chain links TRBV6-1 to TRBJ1-1; D perhaps matches TRBD1 (5 bases). The V end was cut by 4 bases, the J end by 1 base, with 7 bases between. Per germline, CDR1 MNHNS and CDR2 SASEGT. The CDR3 extends over 13 amino acids. The CDR3 nucleotides are TGTGCCAGCAGTGTTACAGGGAACACTGAAGCTTTCTTT. This codes for CASSVTGNTEAFF.

This rearrangement joins TRBV19 to TRBJ1-1, with D perhaps TRBD1 (5 bases). The germline gives CDR1 LNHDA, CDR2 SQIVND (reference sequence). V was pared by 4 bases and J by 1 base, with 13 bases between. This CDR3 spans 15 amino acids. The CDR3 sequence: CASSTRQTKNTEAFF. CDR3 DNA: TGTGCCAGTAGTACAAGACAGACGAAGAACACTGAAGCTTTCTTT.

This clonotype has ten or more counts. This chain joins TRBV11-2 and TRBJ1-4, with no clear D. The germline V gene has CDR1 SGHAT and CDR2 FQNNGV. V shed 3 bases and J shed 7 bases, with 9 bases lying between them. This CDR3 spans 13 amino acids. The CDR3 loop reads CASSFLGGEKLFF. DNA of the CDR3: TGTGCCAGCAGCTTTTTGGGCGGTGAAAAACTGTTTTTT.

This clonotype was recorded at least ten times. The J gene is TRBJ2-5, the V gene TRBV27; 7 positions agree with TRBD2. This CDR3 is 14 amino acids long. Per the germline V gene, CDR1 is MNHEY and CDR2 is SMNVEV (reference sequence). Unmatched junction bases numbered 5, after V lost 6 bases and J lost 1 base. The CDR3 loop reads CASSPRGTQETQYF. The DNA of the CDR3 is TGTGCCAGCAGCCCGCGGGGGACCCAAGAGACCCAGTACTTC.

This clonotype was seen ten or more times. The J gene is TRBJ1-5, the V gene TRBV2; D is unclear. The V end lost 2 bases, the J end lost 1 base, and 6 bases lay between the germline ends. CDR1 is SNHLY and CDR2 is FYNNEI in the germline V gene. This CDR3 region has 14 residues. CDR3 DNA: TGTGCCAGCAGTGAAACCCAGAGCAATCAGCCCCAGCATTTT. It codes for CASSETQSNQPQHF.